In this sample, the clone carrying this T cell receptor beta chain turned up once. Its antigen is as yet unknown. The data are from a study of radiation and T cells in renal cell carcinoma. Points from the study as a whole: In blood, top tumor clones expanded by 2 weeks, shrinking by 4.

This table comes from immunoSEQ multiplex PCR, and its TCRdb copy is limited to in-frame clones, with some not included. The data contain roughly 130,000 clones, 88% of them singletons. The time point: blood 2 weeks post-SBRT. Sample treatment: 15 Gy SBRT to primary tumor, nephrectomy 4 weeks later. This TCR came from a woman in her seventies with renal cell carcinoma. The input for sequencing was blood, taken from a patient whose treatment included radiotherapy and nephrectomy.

CDR3 nucleotide sequence: TGCGCCAGCAGCTTGCACAGGAGTTCTAACTATGGCTACACCTTC. Amino acid sequence: CASSLHRSSNYGYTF. The chain combines TRBV5-1 with TRBJ1-2; possibly TRBD1 for D (5 bases). Germline CDR1 reads SGHRS; CDR2 reads YFSETQ. Trimming removed 1 base at V and 0 bases at J, with 10 bases between. This CDR3 has 15 residues.